This entry features one T cell receptor beta chain sequence. Between the trimmed V and J ends, which lost 4 bases and 5 bases, there was a span of 9 bases. The CDR3 is 13 amino acids. Germline-derived CDR1 and CDR2 are MDHEN and SYDVKM. Profiled with immunoSEQ multiplex PCR; TCRdb holds only in-frame clones, not every one. The top ten hold under 0.8% of the sample, which has approximately 100,000 clones, 80% to 90% seen once. This entry comes from a study of OX40 agonist ivuxolimab in advanced cancers. As for the study in general: Partial responses were achieved by three patients: one hepatocellular carcinoma, two cutaneous melanoma.

The rearrangement links TRBV28 to TRBJ1-5; D call uncertain. The receptor was isolated from an adult with an advanced solid tumor such as melanoma, head and neck, liver or kidney cancer. The sequenced sample was CD4+ or CD8+ T cells sorted from blood, obtained in a trial of the OX40 agonist ivuxolimab. The CDR3 loop reads CASSSMTDQPQHF. CDR3 bases: TGTGCCAGCAGTTCCATGACGGATCAGCCCCAGCATTTT.